This TCR beta chain was sequenced during a study of cytomegalovirus exposure and HLA in healthy donors. Study-wide findings and caveats: Looking again later, the authors saw that most CMV-associated TCR beta chains seemed HLA-restricted.

This clone has ten or more counts. Its antigen is not identified. PCR involved 60 Vbeta and 13 Jbeta primers. Original processing notes: Per a later analysis, the number of unique TCR beta chains was about 80 million, of which 9 million to 14 million were shared. Here immunoSEQ multiplex PCR was the method, and the copy in TCRdb shows in-frame clones only, minus some. V and J calls and clone size come straight from that table; D and trimming were deduced from the DNA. The data contain over 150,000 clones, around 81% of them singletons. This CDR3 region has 16 residues. Germline V gene data show CDR1 as SGHRS and CDR2 as YFSETQ. Germline trimming cut 3 bases from V and 5 bases from J; bases unmatched to any gene: 8.

V usage is TRBV5-1 and J usage is TRBJ1-6; 7 bases match TRBD1. The sample was PBMCs. The source of this sequence is a woman under 40 in good health and CMV-seronegative. The CDR3 region has the DNA TGCGCCAGCAGCTGGACAGGACCTTTAGATAATTCACCCCTCCACTTT. Translation: CASSWTGPLDNSPLHF.